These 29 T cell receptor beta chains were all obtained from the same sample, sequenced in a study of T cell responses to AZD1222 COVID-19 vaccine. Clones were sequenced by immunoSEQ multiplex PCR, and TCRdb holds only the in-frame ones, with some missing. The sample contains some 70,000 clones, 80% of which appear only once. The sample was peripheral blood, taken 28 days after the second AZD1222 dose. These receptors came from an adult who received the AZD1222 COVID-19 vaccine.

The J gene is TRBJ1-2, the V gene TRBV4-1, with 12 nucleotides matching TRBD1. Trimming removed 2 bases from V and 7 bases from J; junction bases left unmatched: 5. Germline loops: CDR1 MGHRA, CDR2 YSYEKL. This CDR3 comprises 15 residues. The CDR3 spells CASSQPGQGARGYTF. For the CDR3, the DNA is TGCGCCAGCAGCCAACCGGGACAGGGGGCGCGTGGCTACACCTTC.

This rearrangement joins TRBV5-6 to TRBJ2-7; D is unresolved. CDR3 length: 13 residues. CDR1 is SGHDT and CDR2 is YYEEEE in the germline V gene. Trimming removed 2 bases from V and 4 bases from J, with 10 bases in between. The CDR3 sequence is CASSLGPGYEQYF. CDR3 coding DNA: TGTGCCAGCAGCTTAGGACCCGGGTACGAGCAGTACTTC.

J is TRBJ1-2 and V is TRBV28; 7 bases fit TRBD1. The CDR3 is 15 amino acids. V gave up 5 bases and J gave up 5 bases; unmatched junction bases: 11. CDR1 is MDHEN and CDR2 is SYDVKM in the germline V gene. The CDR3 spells CASSPPGQSYYGYTF. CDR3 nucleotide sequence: TGTGCCAGCAGTCCTCCGGGACAGTCCTATTATGGCTACACCTTC.

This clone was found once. The CDR3 sequence is CASSFTGYEQYF. In nucleotides, the CDR3 is TGTGCCAGCAGCTTCACGGGCTACGAGCAGTACTTC. The chain couples TRBV7-9 to TRBJ2-7; D gene unclear. V lost 3 bases and J lost 3, with 6 bases in between. This CDR3 is 12 amino acids long. The V gene's germline CDR1 is SEHNR and CDR2 FQNEAQ (reference sequence).

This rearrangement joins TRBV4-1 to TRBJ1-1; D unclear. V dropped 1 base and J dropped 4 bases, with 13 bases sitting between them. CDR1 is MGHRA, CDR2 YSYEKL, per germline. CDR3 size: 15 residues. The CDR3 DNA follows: TGCGCCAGCAGCCAAGTTCCACCCGGGGTCACTGAAGCTTTCTTT. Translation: CASSQVPPGVTEAFF.

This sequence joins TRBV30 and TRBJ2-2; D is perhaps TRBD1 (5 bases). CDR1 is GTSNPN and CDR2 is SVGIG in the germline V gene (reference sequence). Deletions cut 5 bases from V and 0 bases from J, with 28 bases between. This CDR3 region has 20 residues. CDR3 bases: TGTGCCTGGGTCACCCCTTTCGGGCGCACTGGGGCTCCGAACACCGGGGAGCTGTTTTTT. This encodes CAWVTPFGRTGAPNTGELFF.

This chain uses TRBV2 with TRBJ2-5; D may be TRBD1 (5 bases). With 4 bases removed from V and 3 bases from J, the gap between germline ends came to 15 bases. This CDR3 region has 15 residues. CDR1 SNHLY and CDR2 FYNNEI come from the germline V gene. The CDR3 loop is CASSGILGAEETQYF. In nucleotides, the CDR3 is TGTGCCAGCAGTGGCATTCTAGGGGCCGAAGAGACCCAGTACTTC.

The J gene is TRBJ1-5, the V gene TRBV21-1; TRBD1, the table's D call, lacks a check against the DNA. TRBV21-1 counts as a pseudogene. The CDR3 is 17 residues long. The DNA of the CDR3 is TGTGCCAGCCCCCCTGGGGCCCAATGTAGGAGCAATCAGCCCCAGCATTTT. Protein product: CASPPGAQCRSNQPQHF.

CDR3 sequence: CASSKPGTSPKETQYF. Here the CDR3 DNA reads TGTGCCAGCAGCAAACCCGGAACTAGTCCCAAAGAGACCCAGTACTTC. This chain connects TRBV21-1 to TRBJ2-5; the table's D call of TRBD2 was not tested on the DNA. TRBV21-1 represents a pseudogene. The CDR3 extends over 16 amino acids.

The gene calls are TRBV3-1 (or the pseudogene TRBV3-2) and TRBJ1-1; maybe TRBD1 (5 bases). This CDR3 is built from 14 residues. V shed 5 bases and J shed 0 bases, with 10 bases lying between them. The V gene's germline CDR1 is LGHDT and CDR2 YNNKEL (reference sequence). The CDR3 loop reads CASSTGTLNTEAFF. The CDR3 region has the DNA TGTGCCAGCAGCACCGGGACCTTGAACACTGAAGCTTTCTTT.

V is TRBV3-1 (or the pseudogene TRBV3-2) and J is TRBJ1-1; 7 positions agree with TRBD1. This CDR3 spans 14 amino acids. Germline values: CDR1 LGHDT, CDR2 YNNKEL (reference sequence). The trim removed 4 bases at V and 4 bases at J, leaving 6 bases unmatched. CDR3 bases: TGTGCCAGCAGCCTGGCAGGGGGGTCCACTGAAGCTTTCTTT. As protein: CASSLAGGSTEAFF.

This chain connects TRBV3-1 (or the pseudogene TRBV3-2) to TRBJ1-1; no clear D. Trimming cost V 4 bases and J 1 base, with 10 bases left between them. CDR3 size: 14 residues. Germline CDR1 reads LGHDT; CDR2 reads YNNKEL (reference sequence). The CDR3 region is CASSPGGRNTEAFF. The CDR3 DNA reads TGTGCCAGCAGCCCTGGAGGCAGGAACACTGAAGCTTTCTTT.

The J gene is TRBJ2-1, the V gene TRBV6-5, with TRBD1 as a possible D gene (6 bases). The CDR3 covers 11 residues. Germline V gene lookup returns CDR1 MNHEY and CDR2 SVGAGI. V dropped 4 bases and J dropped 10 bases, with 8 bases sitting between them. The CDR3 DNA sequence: TGTGCCAGCAGTTCTCAGGGGGAGCAGTTCTTC. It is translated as CASSSQGEQFF.

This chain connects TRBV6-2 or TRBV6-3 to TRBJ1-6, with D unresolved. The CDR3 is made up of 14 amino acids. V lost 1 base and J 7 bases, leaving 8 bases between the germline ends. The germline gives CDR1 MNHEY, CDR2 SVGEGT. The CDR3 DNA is TGTGCCAGCAGTTACTTCAACCCAAATTCACCCCTCCACTTT. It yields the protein CASSYFNPNSPLHF.

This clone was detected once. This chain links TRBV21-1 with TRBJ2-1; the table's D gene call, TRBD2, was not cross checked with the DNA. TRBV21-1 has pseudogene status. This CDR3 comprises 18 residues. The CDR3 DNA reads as TGTGCCAGCAGAGGCTTTAGCGGGGGGTTGCCTTGTAGGGATGAGCAGTTCTTC. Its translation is CASRGFSGGLPCRDEQFF.

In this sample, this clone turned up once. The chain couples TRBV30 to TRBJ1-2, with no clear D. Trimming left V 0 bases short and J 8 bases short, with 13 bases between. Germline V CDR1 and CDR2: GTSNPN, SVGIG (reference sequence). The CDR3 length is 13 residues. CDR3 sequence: CAWSVVASGGYTF. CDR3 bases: TGTGCCTGGAGTGTGGTTGCTTCTGGCGGCTACACCTTC.

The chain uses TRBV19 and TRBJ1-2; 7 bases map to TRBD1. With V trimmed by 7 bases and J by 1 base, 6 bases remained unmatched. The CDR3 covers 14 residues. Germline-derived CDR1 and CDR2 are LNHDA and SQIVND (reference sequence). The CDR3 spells CASIATGSNYGYTF. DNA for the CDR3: TGTGCCAGTATTGCGACAGGGAGTAACTATGGCTACACCTTC.

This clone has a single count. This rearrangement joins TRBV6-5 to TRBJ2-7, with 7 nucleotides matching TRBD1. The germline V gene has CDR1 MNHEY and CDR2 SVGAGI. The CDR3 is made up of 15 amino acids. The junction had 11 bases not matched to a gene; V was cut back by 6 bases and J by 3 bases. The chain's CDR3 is CASSPQGVLNYEQYF. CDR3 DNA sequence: TGTGCCAGCAGCCCCCAGGGGGTCCTTAACTACGAGCAGTACTTC.

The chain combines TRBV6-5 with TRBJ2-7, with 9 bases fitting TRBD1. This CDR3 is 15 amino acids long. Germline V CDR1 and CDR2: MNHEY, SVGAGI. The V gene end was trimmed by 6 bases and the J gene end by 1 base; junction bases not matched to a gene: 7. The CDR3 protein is CASRSPGQGSYEQYF. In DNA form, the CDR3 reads TGTGCCAGCAGGTCTCCGGGACAGGGATCCTACGAGCAGTACTTC.

The CDR3 region is CASSSGQGTEAFF. The CDR3 nucleotides are TGTGCCAGCAGCTCTGGACAGGGAACCGAAGCTTTCTTT. The gene calls are TRBV7-9 and TRBJ1-1; 8 nucleotides match TRBD1. In germline, CDR1 is SEHNR, CDR2 FQNEAQ (reference sequence). The CDR3 is 13 amino acids. V shed 4 bases, J shed 8 bases, and the junction held 6 bases outside the gene matches.

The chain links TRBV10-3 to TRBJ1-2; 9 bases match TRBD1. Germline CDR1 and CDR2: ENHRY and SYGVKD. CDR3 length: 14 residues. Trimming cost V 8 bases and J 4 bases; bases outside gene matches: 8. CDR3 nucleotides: TGTGCCATCCCCCAACAGGGGGCTAGCTATGGCTACACCTTC. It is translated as CAIPQQGASYGYTF.

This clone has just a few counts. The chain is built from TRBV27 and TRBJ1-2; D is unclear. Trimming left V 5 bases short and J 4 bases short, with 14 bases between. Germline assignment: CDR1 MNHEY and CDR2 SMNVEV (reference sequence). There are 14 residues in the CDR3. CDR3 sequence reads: CASSAYPDPYGYTF. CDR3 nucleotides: TGTGCCAGCAGTGCTTACCCGGACCCCTATGGCTACACCTTC.

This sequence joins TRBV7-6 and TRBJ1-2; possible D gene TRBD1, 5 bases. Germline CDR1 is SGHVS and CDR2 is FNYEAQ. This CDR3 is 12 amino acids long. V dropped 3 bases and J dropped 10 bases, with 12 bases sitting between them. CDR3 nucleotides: TGTGCCAGCAGCTTGGGGGGATTGTACTACACCTTC. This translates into CASSLGGLYYTF.

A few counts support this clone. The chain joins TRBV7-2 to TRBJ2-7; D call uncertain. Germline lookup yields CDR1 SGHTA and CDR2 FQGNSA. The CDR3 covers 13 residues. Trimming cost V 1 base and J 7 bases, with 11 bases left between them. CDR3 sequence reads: CASSLGANREQYF. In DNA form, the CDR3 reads TGTGCCAGCAGCTTAGGGGCAAACCGAGAGCAGTACTTC.

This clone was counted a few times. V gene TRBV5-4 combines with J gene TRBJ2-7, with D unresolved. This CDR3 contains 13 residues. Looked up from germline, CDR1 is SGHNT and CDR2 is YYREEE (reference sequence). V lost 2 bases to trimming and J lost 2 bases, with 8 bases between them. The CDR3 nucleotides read TGTGCCAGCAGCTTAGGCAGAACCTACGAGCAGTACTTC. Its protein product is CASSLGRTYEQYF.

In DNA form, the CDR3 reads TGTGCCAGCAGTGAATCCGGATCGAGTTCACCCCTCCACTTT. Amino acid sequence: CASSESGSSSPLHF. The chain has TRBV6-1 and TRBJ1-6; D ambiguous. Per germline, CDR1 MNHNS and CDR2 SASEGT. CDR3 size: 14 residues. Trimming cost V 2 bases and J 9 bases, with 11 bases left between them.

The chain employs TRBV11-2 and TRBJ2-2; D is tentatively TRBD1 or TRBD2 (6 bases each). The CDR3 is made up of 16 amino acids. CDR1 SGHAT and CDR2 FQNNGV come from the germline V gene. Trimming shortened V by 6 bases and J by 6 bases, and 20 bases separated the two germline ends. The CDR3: CASRTNRGPFSGELFF. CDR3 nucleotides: TGTGCCAGCAGAACGAACCGGGGGCCCTTTTCCGGGGAGCTGTTTTTT. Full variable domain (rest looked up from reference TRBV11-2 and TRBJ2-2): EAGVAQSPRYKIIEKRQSVAFWCNPISGHATLYWYQQILGQGPKLLIQFQNNGVVDDSQLPKDRFSAERLKGVDSTLKIQPAKLEDSAVYLCASRTNRGPFSGELFFGEGSRLTVL.

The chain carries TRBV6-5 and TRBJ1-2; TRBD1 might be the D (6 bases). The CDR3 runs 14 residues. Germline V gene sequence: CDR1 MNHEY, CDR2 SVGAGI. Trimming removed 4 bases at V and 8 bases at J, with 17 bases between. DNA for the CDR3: TGTGCCAGCAGTTCCACCTACAGGGCCAGCGGCTACACCTTC. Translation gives CASSSTYRASGYTF.

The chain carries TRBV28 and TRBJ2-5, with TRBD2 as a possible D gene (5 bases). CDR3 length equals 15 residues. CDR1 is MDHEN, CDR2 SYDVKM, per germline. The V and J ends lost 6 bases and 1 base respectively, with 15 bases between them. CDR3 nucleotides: TGTGCCAGCAGCTGGGTAGGACTGGCCCAAGAGACCCAGTACTTC. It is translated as CASSWVGLAQETQYF.